The entry that follows covers one T cell receptor (beta chain) sequence. These data are taken from a study of blood T cell repertoires in COVID-19. The method was immunoSEQ multiplex PCR; TCRdb's version includes in-frame clones alone and lacks a portion of them. The sample has more than 90,000 clones, 86% seen once. The CDR3 length is 16 residues. V was clipped by 4 bases and J by 0 bases, with 15 bases between them. Per the germline V gene, CDR1 is SGHTA and CDR2 is FQGNSA. The TCR was taken from a man aged 40-49 years with acute or convalescent COVID-19. The sequenced sample was peripheral blood. J is TRBJ1-1 and V is TRBV7-2, with a possible D match to TRBD1 (6 bases). The CDR3 region is CASSYHGQFMNTEAFF. For the CDR3, the DNA is TGTGCCAGCAGCTACCACGGACAGTTCATGAACACTGAAGCTTTCTTT.